The present T cell receptor (beta chain) was sequenced within a study of T-cell reconstitution after alpha-beta-depleted transplantation in children. Preparing the TCRbeta library involved the use of unique molecular identifiers. Using its own MiXCR run on the PCR reads, TCRdb lists one record per CDR3 protein. Of 200,000 to 250,000 distinct CDR3 sequences listed, more than 20% are singletons. The germline CDR1 and CDR2 sequences are KGHDR and SFDVKD. Trimming pared 8 bases from V and 3 bases from J, leaving 12 bases between. CDR3 length equals 14 residues. Sample: PBMCs, mostly from graft donor cells, taken 360 days after TCRalphabeta/CD19-depleted stem cell transplant. V and J are TRBV24-1 and TRBJ2-2; TRBD2 might be the D (5 bases). The sequence was obtained from a female patient aged 2-10 years who had a stem cell transplant for congenital amegakaryocytic thrombocytopenia, so the T cells may come from the graft donor. The CDR3 bases are TGTGCCACCATGGCTAGCATCGACACCGGGGAGCTGTTTTTT. It is translated as CATMASIDTGELFF.